A selection of T cell receptor beta chains follows, all from one sample in a study of T cell responses to AZD1222 COVID-19 vaccine. Assay: immunoSEQ multiplex PCR; the TCRdb copy retains only in-frame clones and omits some. This sample has roughly 150,000 clones, with approximately 92% found just once. The specimen comprised peripheral blood, sampled on day 0 of AZD1222 vaccination. The receptors here all came from an adult in good health. The CDR3 runs from the conserved cysteine through the conserved F or W. Each record gives: J gene, clone size, V gene, D gene, CDR3 protein, CDR3 DNA. The D gene is left open where the match is weak. Some rows have no size entry. The others give once, few or many, or a class for an expanded clone.

j_call: TRBJ1-2
clone_size: -
v_call: TRBV4-2
d_call: TRBD1
cdr3_aa: CASSQDRSDRRWYGYTF
cdr3_nt: TGTGCCAGCAGCCAAGACCGCTCGGACAGGAGGTGGTATGGCTACACCTTC

j_call: TRBJ2-5
clone_size: once
v_call: TRBV3-1/TRBV3-2
d_call: TRBD2
cdr3_aa: CASSQAGLAGNPWGETQYF
cdr3_nt: TGTGCCAGCAGCCAAGCAGGACTAGCGGGAAACCCCTGGGGGGAGACCCAGTACTTC

j_call: TRBJ2-3
clone_size: -
v_call: TRBV3-1/TRBV3-2
d_call: -
cdr3_aa: CASSHDSTRASDTQYF
cdr3_nt: TGTGCCAGCAGCCACGATTCGACCCGAGCCTCGGATACGCAGTATTTT

j_call: TRBJ1-5
clone_size: -
v_call: TRBV5-6
d_call: -
cdr3_aa: CASSVQGAHQPQHF
cdr3_nt: TGTGCCAGCAGCGTACAGGGTGCTCATCAGCCCCAGCATTTT

j_call: TRBJ2-2
clone_size: -
v_call: TRBV5-4
d_call: -
cdr3_aa: CASSLAIGELFF
cdr3_nt: TGTGCCAGCAGCTTGGCTATCGGGGAGCTGTTTTTT

j_call: TRBJ1-6
clone_size: -
v_call: TRBV19
d_call: -
cdr3_aa: CASSIGTFGPTRAPLHF
cdr3_nt: TGTGCCAGTAGTATCGGGACTTTCGGGCCTACAAGAGCACCCCTCCACTTT

j_call: TRBJ2-6
clone_size: -
v_call: TRBV9
d_call: TRBD1
cdr3_aa: CASSDRDRTYSGANVLTF
cdr3_nt: TGTGCCAGCAGCGACCGGGACAGGACTTACTCTGGGGCCAACGTCCTGACTTTC

j_call: TRBJ2-3
clone_size: -
v_call: TRBV6-5
d_call: TRBD2
cdr3_aa: CATHSGPADTQYF
cdr3_nt: TGTGCCACCCATAGCGGGCCCGCAGATACGCAGTATTTT

j_call: TRBJ2-2
clone_size: -
v_call: TRBV7-9
d_call: -
cdr3_aa: CASSLILPFANTGELFF
cdr3_nt: TGTGCCAGCAGCCTGATCCTTCCGTTCGCGAACACCGGGGAGCTGTTTTTT

j_call: TRBJ2-3
clone_size: -
v_call: TRBV4-2
d_call: TRBD1
cdr3_aa: CASSQRAGGQGGPPDTQYF
cdr3_nt: TGTGCCAGCAGCCAACGGGCGGGTGGACAGGGTGGACCCCCAGATACGCAGTATTTT

j_call: TRBJ1-6
clone_size: -
v_call: TRBV27
d_call: -
cdr3_aa: CASSRQRDNSPLHF
cdr3_nt: TGTGCCAGCAGCAGACAGAGGGATAATTCACCCCTCCACTTT

j_call: TRBJ1-5
clone_size: -
v_call: TRBV5-8
d_call: -
cdr3_aa: CASSLNRDKPQHF
cdr3_nt: TGTGCCAGCAGCTTAAACAGGGATAAGCCCCAGCATTTT

j_call: TRBJ2-7
clone_size: -
v_call: TRBV11-2
d_call: TRBD2
cdr3_aa: CASSLWTSGNEQYF
cdr3_nt: TGTGCCAGCAGCTTATGGACTAGCGGTAACGAGCAGTACTTC

j_call: TRBJ1-5
clone_size: -
v_call: TRBV4-2
d_call: -
cdr3_aa: CASSQDSIVPYNQPQHF
cdr3_nt: TGTGCCAGCAGCCAAGATTCGATTGTCCCCTATAATCAGCCCCAGCATTTT

j_call: TRBJ2-3
clone_size: once
v_call: TRBV14
d_call: -
cdr3_aa: CASSRTTYRDTDTQYF
cdr3_nt: TGTGCCAGCAGCCGGACAACCTACAGGGACACAGATACGCAGTATTTT